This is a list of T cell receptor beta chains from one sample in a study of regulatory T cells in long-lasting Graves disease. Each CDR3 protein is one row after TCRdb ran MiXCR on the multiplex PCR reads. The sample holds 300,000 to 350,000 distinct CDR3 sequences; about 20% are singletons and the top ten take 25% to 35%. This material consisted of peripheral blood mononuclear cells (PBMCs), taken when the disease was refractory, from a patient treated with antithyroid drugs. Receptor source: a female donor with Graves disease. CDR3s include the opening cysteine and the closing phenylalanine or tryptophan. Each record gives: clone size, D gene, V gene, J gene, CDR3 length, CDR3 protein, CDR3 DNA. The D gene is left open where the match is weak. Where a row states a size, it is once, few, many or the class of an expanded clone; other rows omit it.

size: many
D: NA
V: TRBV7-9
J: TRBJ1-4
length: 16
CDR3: CASSLAMTGHNEKLFF
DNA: TGTGCCAGCAGCTTAGCCATGACAGGCCATAATGAAAAACTGTTTTTT

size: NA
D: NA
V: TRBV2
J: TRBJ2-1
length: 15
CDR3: CASRETASSYNEQFF
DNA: TGTGCCAGCAGAGAGACCGCGAGCTCCTACAATGAGCAGTTCTTC

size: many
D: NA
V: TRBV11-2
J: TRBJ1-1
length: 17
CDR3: CASSRTASQIWGTEAFF
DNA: TGTGCCAGCAGCCGAACAGCGTCTCAGATTTGGGGCACTGAAGCTTTCTTT

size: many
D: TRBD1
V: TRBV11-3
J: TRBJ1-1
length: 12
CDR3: CASSRDRGIAFF
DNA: TGTGCCAGCAGCCGGGACAGGGGTATCGCTTTCTTT

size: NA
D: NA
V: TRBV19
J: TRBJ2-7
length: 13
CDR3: CASSISLNYEQYF
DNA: TGTGCCAGTAGTATAAGCCTCAACTACGAGCAGTACTTC

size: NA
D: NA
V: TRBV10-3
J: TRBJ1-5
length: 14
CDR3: CAISEGGGNQPQHF
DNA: TGTGCCATCAGTGAGGGGGGAGGGAATCAGCCCCAGCATTTT

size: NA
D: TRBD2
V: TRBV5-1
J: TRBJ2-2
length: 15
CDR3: CASRGTSEGTGELFF
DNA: TGCGCCAGCAGAGGAACTAGCGAGGGAACCGGGGAGCTGTTTTTT

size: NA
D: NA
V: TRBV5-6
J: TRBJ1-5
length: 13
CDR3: CASSPGARQPQHF
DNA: TGTGCCAGCAGCCCGGGGGCCCGGCAGCCCCAGCATTTT

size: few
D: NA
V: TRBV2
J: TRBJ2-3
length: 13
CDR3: CASSEEGADTQYF
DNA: TGTGCCAGCAGTGAAGAGGGGGCAGATACGCAGTATTTT

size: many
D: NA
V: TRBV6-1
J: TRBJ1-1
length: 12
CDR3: CASARVGTEAFF
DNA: TGTGCCAGCGCTCGTGTTGGGACTGAAGCTTTCTTT

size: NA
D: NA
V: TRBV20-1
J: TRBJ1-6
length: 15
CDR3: CSARDLGGLGSPLHF
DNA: TGCAGTGCTAGAGATCTCGGGGGGCTGGGGTCACCCCTCCACTTT

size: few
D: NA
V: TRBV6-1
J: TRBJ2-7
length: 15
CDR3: CASSLGHMSSYEQYF
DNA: TGTGCCAGCAGCTTGGGACACATGAGCTCCTACGAGCAGTACTTC

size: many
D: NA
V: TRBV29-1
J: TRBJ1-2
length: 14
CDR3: CSVEPDRGGAGYTF
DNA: TGCAGCGTTGAACCTGATCGGGGAGGGGCTGGCTACACCTTC

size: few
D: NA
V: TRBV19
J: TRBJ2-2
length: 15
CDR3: CASRWGTANTGELFF
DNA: TGTGCCAGTAGGTGGGGGACGGCGAACACCGGGGAGCTGTTTTTT

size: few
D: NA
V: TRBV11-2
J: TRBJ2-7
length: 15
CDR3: CASSLGDGYSYEQYF
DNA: TGTGCCAGCAGCTTAGGGGACGGCTATTCCTACGAGCAGTACTTC

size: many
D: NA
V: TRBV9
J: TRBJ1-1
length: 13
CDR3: CASSETGNTEAFF
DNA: TGTGCCAGCAGTGAAACAGGGAACACTGAAGCTTTCTTT

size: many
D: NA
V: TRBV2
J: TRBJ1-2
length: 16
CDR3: CASSEARSKGSYGYTF
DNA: TGTGCCAGCAGTGAAGCGCGAAGTAAAGGGTCCTATGGCTACACCTTC

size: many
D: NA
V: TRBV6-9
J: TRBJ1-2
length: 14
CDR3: CASSYKGPGSGYTF
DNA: TGTGCCAGCAGTTACAAGGGTCCGGGTTCGGGCTACACCTTC

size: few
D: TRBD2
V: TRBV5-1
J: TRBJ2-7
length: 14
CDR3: CASSPPTSAYEQYF
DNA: TGCGCCAGCAGCCCACCGACTAGCGCCTACGAGCAGTACTTC

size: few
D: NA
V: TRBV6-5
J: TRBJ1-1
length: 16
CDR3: CASSYSFTGKNTEAFF
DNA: TGTGCCAGCAGTTACTCGTTTACGGGAAAGAACACTGAAGCTTTCTTT

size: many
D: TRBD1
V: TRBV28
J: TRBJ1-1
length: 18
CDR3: CASSPFTGTGGARTEAFF
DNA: TGTGCCAGCAGTCCCTTTACCGGGACAGGGGGCGCGAGGACTGAAGCTTTCTTT

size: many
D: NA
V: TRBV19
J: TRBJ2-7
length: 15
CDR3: CASSIVQPDRYEQYF
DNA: TGTGCCAGTAGTATAGTTCAACCGGACCGCTACGAGCAGTACTTC

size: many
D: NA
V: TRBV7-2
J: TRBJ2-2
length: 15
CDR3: CASTIQKDLTGELFF
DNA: TGTGCCAGCACGATTCAAAAGGACCTCACCGGGGAGCTGTTTTTT

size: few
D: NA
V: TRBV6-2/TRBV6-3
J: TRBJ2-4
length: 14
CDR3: CASSYGGLRYIQYF
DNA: TGTGCCAGCAGTTACGGAGGGTTGAGATACATTCAGTACTTC

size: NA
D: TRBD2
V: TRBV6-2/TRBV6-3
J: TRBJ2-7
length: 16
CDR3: CASSYGPGGNPYEQYF
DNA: TGTGCCAGCAGTTACGGACCGGGAGGCAATCCCTACGAGCAGTACTTC

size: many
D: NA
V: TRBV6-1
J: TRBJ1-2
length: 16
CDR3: CASSEFPDRTLYGYTF
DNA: TGTGCCAGCAGTGAATTCCCCGACAGAACCCTCTATGGCTACACCTTC

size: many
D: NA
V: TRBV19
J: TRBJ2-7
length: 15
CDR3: CASSIDHVATYEQYF
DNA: TGTGCCAGTAGTATAGATCACGTCGCCACCTACGAGCAGTACTTC

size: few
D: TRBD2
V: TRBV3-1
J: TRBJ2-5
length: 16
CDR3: CASSHFAGGNQETQYF
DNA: TGTGCCAGCAGCCATTTTGCGGGGGGGAACCAAGAGACCCAGTACTTC

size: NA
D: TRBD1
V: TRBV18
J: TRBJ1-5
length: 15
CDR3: CASSLGQVNNQPQHF
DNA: TGTGCCAGCTCCCTCGGACAGGTTAACAATCAGCCCCAGCATTTT

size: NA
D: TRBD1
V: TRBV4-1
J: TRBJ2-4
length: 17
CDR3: CASSQPPTGRTKNIQYF
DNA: TGCGCCAGCAGCCAACCTCCGACAGGGAGAACCAAAAACATTCAGTACTTC

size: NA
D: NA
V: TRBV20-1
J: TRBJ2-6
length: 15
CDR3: CSASPGGPGANVLTF
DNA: TGCAGTGCTAGCCCCGGGGGTCCTGGGGCCAACGTCCTGACTTTC

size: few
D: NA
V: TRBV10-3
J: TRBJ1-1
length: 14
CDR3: CAISESIPNTEAFF
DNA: TGTGCCATCAGTGAGTCGATCCCGAACACTGAAGCTTTCTTT

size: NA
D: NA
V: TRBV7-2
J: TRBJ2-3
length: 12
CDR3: CASSLYRDTQYF
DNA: TGTGCCAGCAGCTTATACAGAGATACGCAGTATTTT

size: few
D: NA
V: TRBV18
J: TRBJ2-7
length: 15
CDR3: CASSPVTQGKNEQYF
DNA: TGTGCCAGCTCACCAGTAACACAGGGAAAAAACGAGCAGTACTTC

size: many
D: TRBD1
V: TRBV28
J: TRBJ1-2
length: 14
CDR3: CASRPADRGLGYTF
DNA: TGTGCCAGCAGACCCGCGGACAGGGGGCTTGGCTACACCTTC

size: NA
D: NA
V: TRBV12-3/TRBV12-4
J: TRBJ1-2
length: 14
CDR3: CASTGGRGSHGYTF
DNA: TGTGCCAGCACCGGAGGGAGGGGGTCGCATGGCTACACCTTC

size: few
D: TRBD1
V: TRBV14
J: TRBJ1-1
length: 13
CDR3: CASSRQGFGEAFF
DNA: TGTGCCAGCAGCCGACAGGGGTTCGGAGAAGCTTTCTTT

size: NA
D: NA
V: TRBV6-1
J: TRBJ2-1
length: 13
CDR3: CASSVWQYNEQFF
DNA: TGTGCCAGCAGTGTCTGGCAGTACAATGAGCAGTTCTTC

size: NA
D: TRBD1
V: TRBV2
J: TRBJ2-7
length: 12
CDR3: CASQQGFDEQYF
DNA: TGTGCCAGCCAACAGGGGTTCGACGAGCAGTACTTC

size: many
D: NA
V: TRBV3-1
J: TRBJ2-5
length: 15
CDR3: CASSRTRTTKETQYF
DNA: TGTGCCAGCAGCAGGACCAGGACTACGAAAGAGACCCAGTACTTC

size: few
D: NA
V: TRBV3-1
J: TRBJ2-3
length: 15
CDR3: CASSQDSGSRDTQYF
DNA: TGTGCCAGCAGCCAAGATTCCGGTAGCAGGGATACGCAGTATTTT

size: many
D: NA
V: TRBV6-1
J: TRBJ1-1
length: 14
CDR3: CASIDSGARTEAFF
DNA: TGTGCCAGCATCGACTCGGGGGCGCGCACTGAAGCTTTCTTT

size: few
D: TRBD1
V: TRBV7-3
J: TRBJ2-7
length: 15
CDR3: CASSLMEGTVYEQYF
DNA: TGTGCCAGCAGCTTAATGGAAGGGACAGTCTACGAGCAGTACTTC

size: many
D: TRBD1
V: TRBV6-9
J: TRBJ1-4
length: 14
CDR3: CASSLGQGGEKLFF
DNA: TGTGCCAGCAGTTTGGGACAGGGTGGTGAAAAACTGTTTTTT

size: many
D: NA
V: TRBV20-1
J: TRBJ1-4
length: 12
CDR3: CSAGRTDEKLFF
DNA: TGCAGTGCGGGTCGGACGGATGAAAAACTGTTTTTT

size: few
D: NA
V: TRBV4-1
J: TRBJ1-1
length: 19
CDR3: CASSQDFDVMGPSNTEAFF
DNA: TGCGCCAGCAGCCAAGATTTCGACGTTATGGGACCCTCGAACACTGAAGCTTTCTTT

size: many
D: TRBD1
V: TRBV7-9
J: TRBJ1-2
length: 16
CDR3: CASSLGTGATYDGYTF
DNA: TGTGCCAGCAGCTTAGGAACAGGGGCTACCTATGACGGCTACACCTTC

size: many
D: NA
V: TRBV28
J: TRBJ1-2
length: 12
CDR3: CASSLGDSDYTF
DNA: TGTGCCAGCAGTTTAGGTGACAGTGACTACACCTTC

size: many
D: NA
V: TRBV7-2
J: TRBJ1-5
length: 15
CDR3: CASSLEQGLNQPQHF
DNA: TGTGCCAGCAGCTTAGAGCAGGGGCTCAATCAGCCCCAGCATTTT

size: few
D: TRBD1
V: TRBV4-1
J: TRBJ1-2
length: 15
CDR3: CASSPREGASYGYTF
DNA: TGCGCCAGCAGCCCTCGGGAGGGGGCCTCCTATGGCTACACCTTC